This T cell receptor beta chain comes out of a study of PD-L1 blockade in urothelial cancer (dated by TCRdb to about 2017). Regarding the complete study: Therapy was started at some point between 2012 and 2014 for all patients, and atezolizumab 1,200 mg was administered intravenously every 3 weeks. Patients had an ECOG performance status of 0 or 1 and had received between 0 and 3 prior chemotherapy regimens. Some 30 patients had pretreatment blood TCR-seq, roughly 24 had at least one posttreatment blood collection, and roughly 24 had tumor TCR-seq. Fewer than ten patients reached durable clinical benefit, while around 19 patients did not. Somatic, immune and clinical correlates of response to PD-L1 blockade with atezolizumab in urothelial cancer were the focus of an exploratory multi-omic analysis. Blood samples gave median yields of around 150,000 T cells and 83,000 or so unique TCRs, along with a median clonality of around 0.08. Durable clinical benefit was defined as progression-free survival longer than 6 months, and TCR features were also tested against progression-free and overall survival. Blood samples were analyzed at two time points: 3 weeks after treatment start (second dose) and 6 weeks after treatment start. In the same patients, pretreatment tumors underwent whole exome sequencing and RNA sequencing in addition to TCR sequencing. TCR sequencing covered pretreatment tumor samples and matched, serially collected peripheral blood taken before and after atezolizumab treatment. About nine tenths of the roughly 29 patients were identified as males with urothelial cancer of bladder origin, and a prior smoking history was reported by 18 of 29 patients.

The study at large found these results: Improved progression-free and overall survival was found to be associated with pretreatment peripheral blood TCR clonality below the median. Small sample size (n ≈ 28) and many exploratory analyses mean the results are intended to be hypothesis-generating. Patients with durable benefit showed greater expansion of tumor-associated TCR clones in peripheral blood 3 weeks after starting treatment (n of about 20, p = 0.022).

To estimate absolute template abundance from read counts, synthetic TCR analog templates were spiked into each PCR. The immunoSEQ assay was used to amplify TCRbeta CDR3 regions from genomic DNA with bias-controlled V and J gene primers. Rearranged TCRbeta segments were sequenced at approximately 20X coverage. The paper's processing steps were these. Clustering was used to correct sequencing errors, and CDR3s were annotated against IMGT to assign V, D and J genes. Downstream analyses used only productive TCRbeta rearrangements, leaving out any out-of-frame or stop-codon sequences. Clonality was computed as one minus Shannon entropy normalized by the log of the number of unique productive sequences. Fisher's exact test with Benjamini-Hochberg correction, using a cutoff of adjusted p below 0.01, was how clones that differed between time points or between blood and tumor were identified. The table comes from immuneACCESS by way of TCRdb, which keeps in-frame sequences with V and J called. Part of the clones is missing from these tables; in studies checked, under half for an unresolved V gene and the rest for unknown reasons. V and J calls and clone size are copied from that table; D and trimming were computed from the DNA. Counted in this sample were under 85,000 clones; around 90% of them appeared once. The ten top clones hold around 0.87% of the sample.

The germline V and J ends show losses of 5 bases and 8 bases respectively, and no gene match explains 7 bases of the junction. In the germline V gene, CDR1 corresponds to MDHEN and CDR2 to SYDVKM. The CDR3 goes from the cysteine to the phenylalanine over 14 residues. Only the CDR3 DNA is retained, 42 bases long and in frame from the first base. A word on this clone: The antigen it recognizes is unknown. One base away there is no much larger clone; base qualities are not given.

The time point tag for this specimen amounts to: peripheral blood 6 weeks after treatment start. The cohort included roughly 29 patients with locally advanced or metastatic urothelial carcinoma who were treated at Memorial Sloan Kettering on a trial protocol. Peripheral blood mononuclear cells were collected from each patient pretreatment and during treatment, giving between 1 and 8 total time points per patient. The Qiagen DNeasy Blood extraction kit was used to purify genomic DNA from total PBMCs and tumor samples. PBMCs were collected pretreatment and during treatment, and were isolated and stored as previously described.

Sequences were derived from PBMCs, sampled around atezolizumab (anti-PD-L1) treatment. The sequence links TRBV28 to TRBJ1-4, and 8 bases in between align with TRBD1. The clonotype was recovered from a woman over 75 with urothelial cancer. The nucleotide sequence reads as follows: TGTGCCAGCAGTCCCGGGACAGGACGAGAAAAACTGTTTTTT. Its protein product is CASSPGTGREKLFF.